This is a list of T cell receptor beta chains from one sample in a study of blood T cell repertoires in COVID-19. TCRdb's table, derived via immunoSEQ multiplex PCR, lists solely in-frame clones and lacks some. Here the sample spans around 200,000 clones, under 80% being singletons. The sample was peripheral blood. The receptors come from a man in his fifties or sixties who had recovered from COVID-19. Both conserved end residues are part of each CDR3. A D gene is named only where the DNA matches it firmly. Part of the rows lack a size; the others show once, few, many or a class for expanded clones.

clone size	D gene	V gene	J gene	CDR3 protein	CDR3 DNA
few	NA	TRBV5-5	TRBJ1-3	CASSLGGMRTIYF	TGTGCCAGCAGCTTGGGAGGGATGAGGACCATATATTTT
few	NA	TRBV6-5	TRBJ2-5	CASSSLGEQETQYF	TGTGCCAGCAGTTCCCTCGGGGAACAAGAGACCCAGTACTTC
NA	NA	TRBV12-3/TRBV12-4	TRBJ2-3	CATGEATDTQYF	TGTGCCACCGGCGAGGCCACAGATACGCAGTATTTT
NA	NA	TRBV27	TRBJ1-2	CASSLSRALEIYGYTF	TGTGCCAGCAGTTTATCCAGGGCTCTCGAAATTTATGGCTACACCTTC
few	NA	TRBV7-2	TRBJ2-7	CAFLTKAQRTYEQYF	TGTGCCTTCCTTACCAAGGCGCAGCGAACCTACGAGCAGTACTTC
NA	NA	TRBV4-1	TRBJ2-6	CASSTAGANVLTF	TGCGCCAGCAGTACTGCGGGGGCCAACGTCCTGACTTTC
NA	TRBD1	TRBV5-1	TRBJ2-7	CASSSTGEREYF	TGCGCCAGCAGCTCTACAGGGGAGCGAGAATACTTC
NA	NA	TRBV6-6	TRBJ2-3	CASSSVASTDTQYF	TGTGCCAGCAGTTCCGTAGCCTCCACAGATACGCAGTATTTT
NA	NA	TRBV7-2	TRBJ2-4	CASSKTLRYDIQYF	TGTGCCAGCAGCAAAACCCTGAGGTACGACATTCAGTACTTC
few	TRBD1	TRBV20-1	TRBJ1-2	CSASPGTGDFKGGYTF	TGCAGTGCTAGTCCCGGGACAGGGGATTTCAAGGGGGGCTACACCTTC
once	TRBD2	TRBV2	TRBJ2-3	CASSVAQAGASDTQYF	TGTGCCAGCAGTGTTGCTCAAGCGGGAGCCTCAGATACGCAGTATTTT